The rows below give T cell receptor beta chains drawn from one sample of a study of cytomegalovirus exposure and HLA in healthy donors. Method: immunoSEQ multiplex PCR; TCRdb's copy keeps in-frame clones and lacks some. This table holds more than 45,000 clones. Sequenced input: PBMCs. Receptors were obtained from a woman aged 40 to 50 in good health and CMV-seronegative. The CDR3 runs from the conserved cysteine through the conserved F or W. Fields, in order: V gene, clone size, J gene, CDR3 protein. Size values are once, few and many counts, or a class for expanded clones, and some rows have none.

V: TRBV12-5
size: .
J: TRBJ2-7
CDR3: CASGLISGLSHEQYF

V: TRBV2
size: .
J: TRBJ1-1
CDR3: CASSEYRGPVEAFF

V: TRBV11-3
size: .
J: TRBJ1-1
CDR3: CASSSTGGSGTEAFF

V: TRBV29-1
size: .
J: TRBJ2-1
CDR3: CSGTSGGADNEQFF

V: TRBV18
size: .
J: TRBJ1-5
CDR3: CASSLGQGEDQPQHF

V: TRBV11-2
size: .
J: TRBJ2-7
CDR3: CASSSRDRGPRWAYEQYF

V: TRBV18
size: .
J: TRBJ1-1
CDR3: CASSSTGDTEAFF

V: TRBV29-1
size: .
J: TRBJ2-2
CDR3: CSVDGTNTGELFF

V: TRBV5-1
size: .
J: TRBJ2-5
CDR3: CASSGGLAGKQETQYF

V: TRBV9
size: .
J: TRBJ2-5
CDR3: CASSSRTGRETQYF

V: TRBV6-1
size: .
J: TRBJ1-2
CDR3: CASASGQGNYGYTF

V: TRBV7-2
size: .
J: TRBJ1-1
CDR3: CASSTQGNTEAFF

V: TRBV5-1
size: .
J: TRBJ2-5
CDR3: CASSGRTGSETQYF

V: TRBV7-3
size: .
J: TRBJ2-7
CDR3: CASSFERGPYEQYF

V: TRBV7-2
size: .
J: TRBJ1-5
CDR3: CASSVRGNQPQHF

V: TRBV9
size: .
J: TRBJ2-1
CDR3: CASSPHERGASNEQFF

V: TRBV15
size: .
J: TRBJ2-3
CDR3: CATSRDERGASDTQYF

V: TRBV7-9
size: .
J: TRBJ1-2
CDR3: CASSLGGGGELYGYTF

V: TRBV5-1
size: .
J: TRBJ2-5
CDR3: CASSLGLQHQETQYF

V: TRBV2
size: .
J: TRBJ1-6
CDR3: CASSAGENSPLHF

V: TRBV5-1
size: .
J: TRBJ2-5
CDR3: CASSLGQGETQYF

V: TRBV7-9
size: medium-sized
J: TRBJ1-2
CDR3: CASSVGQDGYTF

V: TRBV2
size: .
J: TRBJ1-2
CDR3: CASSVEGTGALGYTF

V: TRBV10-3
size: .
J: TRBJ2-5
CDR3: CAISPGLAGAETQYF

V: TRBV7-9
size: .
J: TRBJ2-5
CDR3: CASSLAASLETQYF

V: TRBV5-1
size: .
J: TRBJ1-2
CDR3: CASSFGTGASGYTF

V: TRBV5-4
size: .
J: TRBJ1-1
CDR3: CASRPTGGYTEAFF

V: TRBV5-1
size: .
J: TRBJ2-7
CDR3: CASSLSDTAYEQYF

V: TRBV6-1
size: .
J: TRBJ2-7
CDR3: CASSEQDYEQYF

V: TRBV19
size: .
J: TRBJ1-2
CDR3: CASSAAGGGYGYTF

V: TRBV19
size: .
J: TRBJ1-5
CDR3: CASSRMTGHLSNQPQHF

V: TRBV5-1
size: .
J: TRBJ2-7
CDR3: CASSPWPHSYEQYF

V: TRBV2
size: .
J: TRBJ1-4
CDR3: CASRRGSATNEKLFF

V: TRBV5-1
size: .
J: TRBJ1-1
CDR3: CASSLGDSRSEAFF

V: TRBV5-1
size: .
J: TRBJ1-4
CDR3: CASSLAVEGKATNEKLFF

V: TRBV2
size: medium-sized
J: TRBJ2-1
CDR3: CASLDPLDDEQFF

V: TRBV18
size: .
J: TRBJ2-2
CDR3: CASSPREGNTGELFF

V: TRBV6-5
size: .
J: TRBJ1-2
CDR3: CASSYGGIAGGYTF

V: TRBV19
size: .
J: TRBJ2-5
CDR3: CASSQRTGQETQYF

V: TRBV19
size: .
J: TRBJ1-3
CDR3: CASSRTSSEAGNTIYF

V: TRBV6-5
size: .
J: TRBJ2-1
CDR3: CASSYRQGDEQFF

V: TRBV30
size: .
J: TRBJ2-1
CDR3: CAWSGGTSYNEQFF

V: TRBV7-9
size: .
J: TRBJ1-3
CDR3: CASSLPRDSSGNTIYF

V: TRBV18
size: .
J: TRBJ1-2
CDR3: CASSPAGTGVHGYTF

V: TRBV11-3
size: .
J: TRBJ1-2
CDR3: CASSPRWGVSYGYTF